The sequence of this T cell receptor beta chain was determined in a study of blood T cells in healthy people across ages. Combining a sample-barcoded 5' primer with a J-beta primer mix, a second PCR ran for 7 to 11 cycles. MiXCR was run by TCRdb on the 5' RACE reads, yielding one entry per CDR3 protein. There are about a million distinct CDR3 sequences in the sample; around 48% occur only once, and 13% lies in the top ten. Peripheral blood samples of approximately 10 milliliters were drawn from each donor. The sequence derives from a man aged 25-40 years in good health. The sequenced material came from blood.

Here the CDR3 reads CASSHTQIYEQYF. The DNA for the CDR3 is TGTGCCAGCAGCCACACGCAAATCTACGAGCAGTACTTC. This rearrangement joins TRBV7-2 to TRBJ2-7; D is undetermined. Germline lookup yields CDR1 SGHTA and CDR2 FQGNSA. V was clipped by 5 bases and J by 3 bases, with 11 bases between them. This CDR3 region has 13 residues.